This note documents a single TCR beta chain sequence. The data are from a study of blood T cells in healthy people across ages. For the second PCR, which ran for about 6 to 11 cycles, a sample-barcoded 5' primer and a J-beta primer mix were used. TCRdb redid the calling of the 5' RACE reads with MiXCR, one entry per CDR3 protein. In the table there are 750,000 to 850,000 distinct CDR3 sequences, 20% to 30% of which are singletons. These same data were also listed under a study on T cells of mothers and their children. This second study says: Three healthy Caucasian mothers and their six children donated.

Specimen: blood. The source of this sequence is a boy aged 5 to 17 in good health.

In DNA form, the CDR3 reads TGTGCCAGCAGCTTGCTTGCAGGGGCCAATGAGCAGTTCTTC. This translates into CASSLLAGANEQFF. This chain uses TRBV11-2 with TRBJ2-1; D might be TRBD1 (6 bases). V gave up 3 bases and J gave up 6 bases, with 12 bases separating them. The CDR3 contains 14 residues. Germline V lookup: CDR1 SGHAT, CDR2 FQNNGV.